This TCR beta chain was sequenced during a study of cytomegalovirus exposure and HLA in healthy donors. Study observations and caveats: In vitro confirmation showed three CMV-associated chains to be CMV antigen specific.

Primers: 60 Vbeta forward and 13 Jbeta reverse. How the authors handled the data: Later, an analysis found around 80 million unique TCR beta chains, and approximately 10 million of these were shared. Profiling relied on immunoSEQ multiplex PCR, and the TCRdb table lists in-frame clones only, not all of them. V and J calls and clone size are those listed in that table; D and trimming were worked out from the DNA. The table records nearly 110,000 clones, about 71% of them present only once. This CDR3 is 16 amino acids long. The V end was cut by 6 bases, the J end by 1 base, with 16 bases between. In germline, CDR1 is SNHLY, CDR2 FYNNEI. Remarks on this clone: Its antigen is still unknown.

Sequences were obtained from PBMCs. The receptor was isolated from a boy younger than 18 in good health and CMV-seronegative. The chain has TRBV2 and TRBJ2-4, with D tentatively TRBD2 (5 bases). CDR3 sequence reads: CASRLGPRDAKNIQYF. CDR3 coding DNA: TGTGCCAGCAGATTGGGCCCTCGGGATGCCAAAAACATTCAGTACTTC.